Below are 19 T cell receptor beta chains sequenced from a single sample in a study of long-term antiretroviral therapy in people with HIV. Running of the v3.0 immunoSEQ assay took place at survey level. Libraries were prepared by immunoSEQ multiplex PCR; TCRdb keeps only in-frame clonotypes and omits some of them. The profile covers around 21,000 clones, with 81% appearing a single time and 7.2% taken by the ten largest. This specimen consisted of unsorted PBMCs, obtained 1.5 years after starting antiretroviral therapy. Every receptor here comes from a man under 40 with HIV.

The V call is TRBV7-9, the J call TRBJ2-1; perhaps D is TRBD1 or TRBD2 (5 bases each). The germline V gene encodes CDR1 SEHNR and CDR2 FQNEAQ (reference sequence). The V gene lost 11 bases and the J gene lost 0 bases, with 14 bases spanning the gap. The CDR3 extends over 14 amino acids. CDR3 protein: CAHGGKSSYNEQFF. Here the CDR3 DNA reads TGTGCCCATGGGGGAAAGAGCTCCTACAATGAGCAGTTCTTC.

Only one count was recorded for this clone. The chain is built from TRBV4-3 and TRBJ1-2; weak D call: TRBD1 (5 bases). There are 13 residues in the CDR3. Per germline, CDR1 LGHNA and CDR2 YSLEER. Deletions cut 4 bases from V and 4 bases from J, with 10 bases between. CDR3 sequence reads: CASSRSGGYGYTF. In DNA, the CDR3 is TGCGCCAGCAGCCGGTCGGGGGGCTATGGCTACACCTTC.

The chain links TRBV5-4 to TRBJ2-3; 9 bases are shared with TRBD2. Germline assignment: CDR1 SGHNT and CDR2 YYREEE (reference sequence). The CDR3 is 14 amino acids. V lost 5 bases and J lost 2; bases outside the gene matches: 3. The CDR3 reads CASRTSGNTDTQYF. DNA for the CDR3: TGTGCCAGCAGGACTAGCGGCAACACAGATACGCAGTATTTT. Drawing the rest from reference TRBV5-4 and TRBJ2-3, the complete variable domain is ETGVTQSPTHLIKTRGQQVTLRCSSQSGHNTVSWYQQALGQGPQFIFQYYREEENGRGNFPPRFSGLQFPNYSSELNVNALELDDSALYLCASRTSGNTDTQYFGPGTRLTVL.

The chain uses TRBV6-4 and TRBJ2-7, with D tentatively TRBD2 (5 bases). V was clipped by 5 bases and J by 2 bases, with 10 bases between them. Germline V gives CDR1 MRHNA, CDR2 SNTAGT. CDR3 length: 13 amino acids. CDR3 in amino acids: CASSRDFPYEQYF. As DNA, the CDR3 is TGTGCCAGCAGTCGGGATTTCCCCTACGAGCAGTACTTC.

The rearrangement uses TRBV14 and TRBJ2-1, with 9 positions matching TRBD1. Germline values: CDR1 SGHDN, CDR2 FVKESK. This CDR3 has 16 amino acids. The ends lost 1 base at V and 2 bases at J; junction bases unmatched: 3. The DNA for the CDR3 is TGTGCCAGCAGCCAAGTACAGGGGGCCCCCTACAATGAGCAGTTCTTC. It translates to CASSQVQGAPYNEQFF. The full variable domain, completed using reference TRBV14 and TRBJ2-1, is EAGVTQFPSHSVIEKGQTVTLRCDPISGHDNLYWYRRVMGKEIKFLLHFVKESKQDESGMPNNRFLAERTGGTYSTLKVQPAELEDSGVYFCASSQVQGAPYNEQFFGPGTRLTVL.

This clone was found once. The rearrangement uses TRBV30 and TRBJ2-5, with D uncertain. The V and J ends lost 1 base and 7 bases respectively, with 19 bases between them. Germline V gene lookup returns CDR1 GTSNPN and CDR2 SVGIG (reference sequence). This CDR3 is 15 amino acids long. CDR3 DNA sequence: TGTGCCTGGAGTGATAAGGGCAGACGTGGTGGGACCCAGTACTTC. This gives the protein CAWSDKGRRGGTQYF.

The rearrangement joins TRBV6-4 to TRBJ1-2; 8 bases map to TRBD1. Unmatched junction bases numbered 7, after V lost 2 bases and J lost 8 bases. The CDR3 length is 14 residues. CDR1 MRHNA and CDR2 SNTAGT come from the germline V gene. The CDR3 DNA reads TGTGCCAGCAGTGACGGAGACAGGGGTGGCGGCTACACCTTC. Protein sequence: CASSDGDRGGGYTF.

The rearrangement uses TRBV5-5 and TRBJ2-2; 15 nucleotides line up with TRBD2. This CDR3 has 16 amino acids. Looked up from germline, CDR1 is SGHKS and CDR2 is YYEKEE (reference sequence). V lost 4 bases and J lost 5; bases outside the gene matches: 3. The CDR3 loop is CASSPGLAGGTGELFF. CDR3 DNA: TGTGCCAGCAGCCCGGGACTAGCGGGGGGTACCGGGGAGCTGTTTTTT.

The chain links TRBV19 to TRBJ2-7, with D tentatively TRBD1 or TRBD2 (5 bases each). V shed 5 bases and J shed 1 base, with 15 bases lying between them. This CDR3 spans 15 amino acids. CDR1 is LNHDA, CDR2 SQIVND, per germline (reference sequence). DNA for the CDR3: TGTGCCAGTAGTGGGGGTCCACTCCCTTCCTACGAGCAGTACTTC. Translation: CASSGGPLPSYEQYF.

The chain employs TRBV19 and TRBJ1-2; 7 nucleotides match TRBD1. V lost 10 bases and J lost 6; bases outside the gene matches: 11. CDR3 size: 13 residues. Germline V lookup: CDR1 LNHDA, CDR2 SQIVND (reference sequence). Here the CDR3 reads CATLDRERNGYTF. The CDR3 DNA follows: TGTGCCACCCTCGACAGGGAGAGGAATGGCTACACCTTC. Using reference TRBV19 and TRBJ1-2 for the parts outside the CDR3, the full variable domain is DGGITQSPKYLFRKEGQNVTLSCEQNLNHDAMYWYRQDPGQGLRLIYYSQIVNDFQKGDIAEGYSVSREKKESFPLTVTSAQKNPTAFYLCATLDRERNGYTFGSGTRLTVV.

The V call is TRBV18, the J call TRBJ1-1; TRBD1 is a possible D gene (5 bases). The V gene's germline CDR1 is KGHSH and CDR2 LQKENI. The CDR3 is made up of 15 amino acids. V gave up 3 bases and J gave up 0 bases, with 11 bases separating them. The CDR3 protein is CASSPLGAVNTEAFF. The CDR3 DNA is TGTGCCAGCTCACCCCTCGGGGCGGTGAACACTGAAGCTTTCTTT.

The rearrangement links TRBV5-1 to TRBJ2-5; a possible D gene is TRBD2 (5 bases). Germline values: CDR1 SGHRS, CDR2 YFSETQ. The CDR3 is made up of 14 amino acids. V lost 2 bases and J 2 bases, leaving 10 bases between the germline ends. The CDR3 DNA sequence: TGCGCCAGCAGCTTCCCTGGGAGACAAGAGACCCAGTACTTC. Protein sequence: CASSFPGRQETQYF.

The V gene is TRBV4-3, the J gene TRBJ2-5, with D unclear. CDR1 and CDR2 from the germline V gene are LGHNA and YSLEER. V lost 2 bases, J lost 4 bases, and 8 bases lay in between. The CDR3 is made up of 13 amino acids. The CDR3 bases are TGCGCCAGCAGCCAAAGTCTTCTAGAGACCCAGTACTTC. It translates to CASSQSLLETQYF.

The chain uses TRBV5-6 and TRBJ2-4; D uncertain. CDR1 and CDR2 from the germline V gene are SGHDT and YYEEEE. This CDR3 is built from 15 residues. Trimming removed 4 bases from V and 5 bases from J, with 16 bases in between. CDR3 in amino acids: CASSSLILVENIQYF. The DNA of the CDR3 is TGTGCCAGCAGCAGCTTGATTCTAGTGGAAAACATTCAGTACTTC.

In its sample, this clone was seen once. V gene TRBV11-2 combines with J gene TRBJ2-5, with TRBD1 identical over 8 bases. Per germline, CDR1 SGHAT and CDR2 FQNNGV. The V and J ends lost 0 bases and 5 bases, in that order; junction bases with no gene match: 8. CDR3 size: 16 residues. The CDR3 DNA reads TGTGCCAGCAGCTTAGATCACAGGGGGTGGCGGGAGACCCAGTACTTC. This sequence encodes CASSLDHRGWRETQYF.

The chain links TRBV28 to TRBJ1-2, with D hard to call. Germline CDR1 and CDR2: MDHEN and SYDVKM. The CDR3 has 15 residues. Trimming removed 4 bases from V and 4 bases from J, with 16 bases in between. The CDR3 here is CASSSTQTRFYGYTF. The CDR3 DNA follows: TGTGCCAGCAGTTCAACCCAGACACGCTTCTATGGCTACACCTTC.

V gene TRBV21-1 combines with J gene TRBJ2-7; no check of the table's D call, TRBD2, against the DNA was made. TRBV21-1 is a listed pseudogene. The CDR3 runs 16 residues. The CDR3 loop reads CASSKVRGLLQYEQYF. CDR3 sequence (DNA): TGTGCCAGCAGCAAAGTTAGGGGACTCCTCCAATACGAGCAGTACTTC.

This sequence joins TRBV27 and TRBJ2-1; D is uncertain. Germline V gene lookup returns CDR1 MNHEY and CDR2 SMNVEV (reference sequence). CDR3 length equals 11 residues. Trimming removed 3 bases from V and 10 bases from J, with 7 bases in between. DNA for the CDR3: TGTGCCAGCAGTTTTCCCCCCGAGCAGTTCTTC. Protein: CASSFPPEQFF.

The CDR3 is CASSQRVANTEAFF. The CDR3 region has the DNA TGCGCCAGCAGCCAAAGGGTAGCGAACACTGAAGCTTTCTTT. The chain has TRBV4-3 and TRBJ1-1; the D is unclear. CDR1 is LGHNA and CDR2 is YSLEER in the germline V gene. This CDR3 is 14 amino acids long. Trimming cost V 2 bases and J 1 base, with 8 bases left between them.